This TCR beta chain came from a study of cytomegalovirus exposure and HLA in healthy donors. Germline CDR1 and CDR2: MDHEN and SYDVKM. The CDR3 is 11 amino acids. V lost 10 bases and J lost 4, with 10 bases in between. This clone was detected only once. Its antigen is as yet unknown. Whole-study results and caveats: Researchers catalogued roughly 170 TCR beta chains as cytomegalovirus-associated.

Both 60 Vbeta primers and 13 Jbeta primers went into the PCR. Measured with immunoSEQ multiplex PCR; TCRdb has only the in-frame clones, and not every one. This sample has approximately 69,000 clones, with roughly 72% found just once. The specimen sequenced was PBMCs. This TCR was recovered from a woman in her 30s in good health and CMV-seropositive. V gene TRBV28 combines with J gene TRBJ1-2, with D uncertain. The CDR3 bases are TGTGCCACTACAGCGGTCTATGGCTACACCTTC. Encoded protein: CATTAVYGYTF.